A single sample is the source of the 21 T cell receptor beta chains below, sequenced in a study of T cell responses to AZD1222 COVID-19 vaccine. Assay used: immunoSEQ multiplex PCR; TCRdb lists only in-frame clones, some missing. The sample records roughly 80,000 clones, around 90% being singletons. This sample comprised peripheral blood, obtained on day 0 of MenACWY control vaccination. These receptors were obtained from an adult in good health.

The chain links TRBV10-3 to TRBJ1-6; D is undetermined. The CDR3 extends over 16 amino acids. V lost 0 bases and J lost 0, with 6 bases in between. The V gene's germline CDR1 is ENHRY and CDR2 SYGVKD. Here the CDR3 DNA reads TGTGCCATCAGTGAGTCGGGAAGCTCCTATAATTCACCCCTCCACTTT. Translating it yields CAISESGSSYNSPLHF.

The rearrangement links TRBV6-2 or TRBV6-3 to TRBJ2-1; 8 nucleotides match TRBD1. Germline V gene lookup returns CDR1 MNHEY and CDR2 SVGEGT. The CDR3 is made up of 16 amino acids. Unmatched junction bases numbered 11, after V lost 6 bases and J lost 4 bases. The CDR3 coding sequence is TGTGCCAGCAGCCCTTTAAGGGACAGGTTGTACAATGAGCAGTTCTTC. Translation: CASSPLRDRLYNEQFF.

The chain has TRBV7-9 and TRBJ1-5; 7 bases fit TRBD1. The CDR3 is 15 residues long. Trimming removed 4 bases from V and 4 bases from J; junction bases left unmatched: 7. CDR1 is SEHNR, CDR2 FQNEAQ, per germline (reference sequence). As DNA, the CDR3 is TGTGCCAGCAGCTCAGACAGGGATTGGAATCAGCCCCAGCATTTT. It is translated as CASSSDRDWNQPQHF.

In DNA form, the CDR3 reads TGCGCCAGCAGCGAGACTAGCGGAGACTACGAGCAGTACTTC. Translation: CASSETSGDYEQYF. The chain carries TRBV5-1 and TRBJ2-7; 9 bases are a match to TRBD2. V lost 4 bases and J lost 3; bases outside the gene matches: 5. The CDR3 runs to 14 residues. Looked up from germline, CDR1 is SGHRS and CDR2 is YFSETQ.

The CDR3 DNA reads TGCAGCGCCAGGCAGGGGACGGTAACTGAAGCTTTCTTT. As protein: CSARQGTVTEAFF. V usage is TRBV29-1 and J usage is TRBJ1-1; possible D gene TRBD1, 6 bases. The CDR3 is 13 residues long. V was trimmed by 7 bases and J by 5 bases, leaving 17 bases between them. Germline CDR1 SQVTM, CDR2 ANQGSEA.

This chain connects TRBV3-1 (or the pseudogene TRBV3-2) to TRBJ1-1; no firm D call. Germline CDR1 LGHDT, CDR2 YNNKEL (reference sequence). This CDR3 has 14 residues. V gave up 4 bases and J gave up 1 base, with 10 bases separating them. The CDR3 loop is CASSPVRGNTEAFF. The CDR3 DNA reads as TGTGCCAGCAGCCCAGTCCGGGGGAACACTGAAGCTTTCTTT.

The J gene is TRBJ2-7, the V gene TRBV6-5; possible D gene TRBD1, 6 bases. Trimming removed 7 bases at V and 4 bases at J, with 14 bases between. From germline, CDR1 is MNHEY and CDR2 SVGAGI. The CDR3 extends over 13 amino acids. This CDR3 reads CASKTGRGYEQYF. CDR3 DNA: TGTGCCAGCAAGACAGGAAGAGGGTACGAGCAGTACTTC.

The chain combines TRBV12-3 or TRBV12-4 with TRBJ2-1; D is perhaps TRBD2 (6 bases). Trimming pared 6 bases from V and 9 bases from J, leaving 15 bases between. This CDR3 has 13 amino acids. CDR3 in amino acids: CASSYPVGGEQFF. For the CDR3, the DNA is TGTGCCAGCAGCTACCCTGTCGGGGGTGAGCAGTTCTTC.

The chain combines TRBV7-2 with TRBJ1-1, with D possibly being TRBD1 (6 bases). Germline V gene lookup returns CDR1 SGHTA and CDR2 FQGNSA. V was trimmed by 2 bases and J by 5 bases, leaving 15 bases between them. This CDR3 is built from 15 residues. The CDR3: CASSLIPGAGTEAFF. The CDR3 region has the DNA TGTGCCAGCAGCTTAATTCCGGGGGCTGGAACTGAAGCTTTCTTT.

The V call is TRBV12-3 or TRBV12-4, the J call TRBJ1-1, with D tentatively TRBD1 (5 bases). This CDR3 comprises 12 residues. V dropped 5 bases and J dropped 6 bases, with 10 bases sitting between them. This CDR3 reads CASSQGTAEAFF. Written as DNA, the CDR3 is TGTGCCAGCAGTCAGGGTACTGCTGAAGCTTTCTTT.

This clone was counted between two and nine times. V usage is TRBV7-6 and J usage is TRBJ1-3; perhaps TRBD1 as D (5 bases). This CDR3 has 16 amino acids. V was clipped by 5 bases and J by 0 bases, with 14 bases between them. Germline V gives CDR1 SGHVS, CDR2 FNYEAQ. The CDR3 reads CASSPGTPSSGNTIYF. The CDR3 DNA reads as TGTGCCAGCAGCCCAGGGACGCCGAGCTCTGGAAACACCATATATTTT.

This chain connects TRBV20-1 to TRBJ2-3; 8 bases are a match to TRBD2. Germline CDR1 DFQATT, CDR2 SNEGSKA (reference sequence). The V and J ends lost 3 bases and 1 base, in that order; junction bases with no gene match: 6. The length of the CDR3 is 15 residues. This CDR3 reads CSASLGGAGTDTQYF. CDR3 bases: TGCAGTGCTAGTCTCGGGGGGGCCGGCACAGATACGCAGTATTTT.

This chain uses TRBV28 with TRBJ1-5; D ambiguous. V shed 8 bases and J shed 3 bases, with 20 bases lying between them. Germline V gene data show CDR1 as MDHEN and CDR2 as SYDVKM. This CDR3 comprises 16 residues. This CDR3 is CASEVPRTRDNQPQHF. CDR3 in DNA: TGTGCCAGCGAGGTACCTCGGACGCGGGACAATCAGCCCCAGCATTTT.

The rearrangement uses TRBV9 and TRBJ1-5; D call uncertain. Per the germline V gene, CDR1 is SGDLS and CDR2 is YYNGEE. The CDR3 is made up of 15 amino acids. The V end was cut by 0 bases, the J end by 3 bases, with 10 bases between. CDR3 DNA: TGTGCCAGCAGCGTAGACGGGGTTACCAATCAGCCCCAGCATTTT. This sequence encodes CASSVDGVTNQPQHF.

The V and J genes are TRBV30 and TRBJ1-4, with D tentatively TRBD1 (5 bases). This CDR3 has 14 residues. Trimming took off 3 bases at V and 8 bases at J, with 16 bases between the two ends. Germline V CDR1 and CDR2: GTSNPN, SVGIG (reference sequence). The CDR3 DNA follows: TGTGCCTGGAGAACCCCAGGGAGTGGCGAAAAACTGTTTTTT. It codes for CAWRTPGSGEKLFF.

This clone was detected ten times or more. The chain recombines TRBV9 with TRBJ1-1; D possibly corresponds to TRBD1 (5 bases). The CDR3 contains 13 residues. V was trimmed by 4 bases and J by 2 bases, leaving 9 bases between them. CDR1 is SGDLS, CDR2 YYNGEE, per germline. Here the CDR3 DNA reads TGTGCCAGCAGCACGACAGCTAACACTGAAGCTTTCTTT. It translates to CASSTTANTEAFF.

The rearrangement joins TRBV6-2 or TRBV6-3 to TRBJ1-5, with D tentatively TRBD1 (5 bases). This CDR3 is 17 amino acids long. Trimming removed 3 bases from V and 4 bases from J, with 19 bases in between. Germline V gives CDR1 MNHEY, CDR2 SVGEGT. CDR3 sequence (DNA): TGTGCCAGCAGTTATACACGTGGAGGGGCAGGGAATCAGCCCCAGCATTTT. It encodes CASSYTRGGAGNQPQHF.

The chain couples TRBV6-5 to TRBJ2-7; tentatively, D is TRBD1 (5 bases). The germline V and J ends were trimmed by 5 bases and 3 bases, with 11 bases remaining between them. CDR3 length: 13 residues. Germline values: CDR1 MNHEY, CDR2 SVGAGI. The CDR3 here is CASSPDSHYEQYF. The CDR3 nucleotides are TGTGCCAGCAGTCCCGACAGTCACTACGAGCAGTACTTC.

This sequence joins TRBV7-2 and TRBJ1-5; no clear D gene. Trimming stripped 5 bases from V and 3 bases from J, with 11 bases between. The CDR3 sequence is 14 residues long. Germline CDR1 reads SGHTA; CDR2 reads FQGNSA. This CDR3 is CASSRRMDNQPQHF. CDR3 nucleotides: TGTGCCAGCAGCCGTCGGATGGACAATCAGCCCCAGCATTTT. The full variable domain, in which reference TRBV7-2 and TRBJ1-5 provide the parts outside the CDR3, is GAGVSQSPSNKVTEKGKDVELRCDPISGHTALYWYRQSLGQGLEFLIYFQGNSAPDKSGLPSDRFSAERTGGSVSTLTIQRTQQEDSAVYLCASSRRMDNQPQHFGDGTRLSIL.

The gene calls are TRBV15 and TRBJ1-5; a weak D match, TRBD1 (6 bases). Germline CDR1 and CDR2: LNHNV and YYDKDF (reference sequence). V shed 4 bases and J shed 4 bases, with 17 bases lying between them. This CDR3 is built from 16 residues. This CDR3 reads CATSKALGGTNQPQHF. DNA of the CDR3: TGTGCCACCAGCAAGGCCTTAGGGGGGACGAATCAGCCCCAGCATTTT.

The rearrangement links TRBV19 to TRBJ2-3; D gene ambiguous. V was shortened by 10 bases and J by 4 bases, with 18 bases between the two germline ends. Per germline, CDR1 LNHDA and CDR2 SQIVND (reference sequence). The CDR3 length is 14 residues. The chain's CDR3 is CATSDGYSADTQYF. The CDR3 region has the DNA TGTGCCACCTCGGACGGCTACTCCGCAGATACGCAGTATTTT.